This T cell receptor beta chain was obtained from a study of cytomegalovirus exposure and HLA in healthy donors. The CDR3 loop spans 15 amino acids. Trimming stripped 5 bases from V and 7 bases from J, with 20 bases between. The germline V gene encodes CDR1 LNHDA and CDR2 SQIVND (reference sequence). General observations from the study: Further analysis, carried out later, found HLA-associated TCR beta chains more clonally expanded than equally common other chains.

This PCR relied on a set of 60 Vbeta primers and 13 Jbeta primers. Produced via immunoSEQ multiplex PCR; TCRdb's table is partial and in-frame only. The sample has approximately 220,000 clones, just over 75% seen once. About this clone: Its target is unknown.

The sequenced sample consisted of PBMCs. The chain has TRBV19 and TRBJ2-5; tentative D call: TRBD2 (6 bases). This receptor was identified in a man younger than 35 in good health and CMV-seronegative. The CDR3, as DNA: TGTGCCAGTAGTCGGGCTAGCGCCCTTTCCGCGACCCAGTACTTC. This sequence encodes CASSRASALSATQYF.